The clone carrying this T cell receptor beta chain was detected a few times. This entry belongs to a study of blood T cell repertoires in COVID-19. The ends lost 6 bases at V and 7 bases at J; junction bases unmatched: 5. From germline, CDR1 is WNHNN and CDR2 SYGVQD (reference sequence). The CDR3 spans 14 residues. The assay was immunoSEQ multiplex PCR, and TCRdb's table has in-frame clones only and misses some. The data hold 300,000 or so clones, with roughly nine tenths observed a single time. Input material: PBMCs or T cells enriched from blood (not recorded which). The clonotype comes from a woman aged 25 to 45 who had recovered from COVID-19. This chain connects TRBV10-1 to TRBJ2-1; 11 bases are shared with TRBD1. The chain's CDR3 is CASSRDRGANEQFF. The CDR3 coding sequence is TGCGCCAGCAGCCGGGACAGGGGGGCGAATGAGCAGTTCTTC.